These T cell receptor beta chains were read from a single sample in a study of graft-versus-host responses after intestinal transplantation. The method was immunoSEQ multiplex PCR; TCRdb's version includes in-frame clones alone and lacks a portion of them. The top ten hold approximately 5.1% of the sample, which has around 7,400 clones, 68% seen once. This specimen was ileum tissue, taken 55 days after transplant. The source of these receptors is a human patient who received an intestinal transplant, so some T cells may come from the graft donor. The CDR3 runs from the conserved cysteine through the conserved F or W. Each record gives: clone size, D gene, J gene, V gene, CDR3 DNA, CDR3 protein. A D gene is named only where the DNA matches it firmly. Size values are once, few and many counts, or a class for expanded clones, and some rows have none.

>.|.|TRBJ2-3|TRBV25-1
TGTGCCAGCAGTGAATACAACACAGATACGCAGTATTTT
CASSEYNTDTQYF
>.|TRBD2|TRBJ2-5|TRBV10-2
TGCGCCAGCAGCACATCTTTAGCGGGGGCAGAAGAGACCCAGTACTTC
CASSTSLAGAEETQYF
>.|TRBD1|TRBJ1-3|TRBV18
TGTGCCAGCTCAGTATCTTCGCGGACAGGGAGCTCTGGAAACACCATATATTTT
CASSVSSRTGSSGNTIYF
>.|.|TRBJ1-5|TRBV7-2
TGTGCCAGCAGCTTTGAGCGGGATCAGCCCCAGCATTTT
CASSFERDQPQHF
>.|.|TRBJ1-1|TRBV28
TGTGCCAGCAGTTTCCCCACAGGGCATATGAACACTGAAGCTTTCTTT
CASSFPTGHMNTEAFF
>.|TRBD2|TRBJ2-5|TRBV5-1
TGCGCCAGCAGCGAGGGACTAGCGGGGGGTGTTCAAGAGACCCAGTACTTC
CASSEGLAGGVQETQYF
>.|TRBD2|TRBJ2-1|TRBV6-1
TGTGCCAGCAGTGAGAGAGCGGGGGGCTCCTACAATGAGCAGTTCTTC
CASSERAGGSYNEQFF
>.|.|TRBJ1-2|TRBV5-4
TGTGCCAGCAGCGGGGGGGGCCATGGCTACACCTTC
CASSGGGHGYTF
>.|.|TRBJ1-2|TRBV27
TGTGCCAGCAGTTTCCTACCGGGACAAGGTGGCTACACCTTC
CASSFLPGQGGYTF
>.|.|TRBJ2-1|TRBV28
TGTGCCAGCAGTTTCGAGACTACCCTCTACAATGAGCAGTTCTTC
CASSFETTLYNEQFF
>.|TRBD1|TRBJ2-3|TRBV7-2
TGTGCCAGCACCGAGGGGGCGCTCACAGATACGCAGTATTTT
CASTEGALTDTQYF
>.|TRBD1|TRBJ2-2|TRBV28
TGTGCCAGCAGTTTCTTGGCCAGGGGGACCGGGGAGCTGTTTTTT
CASSFLARGTGELFF
>.|TRBD1|TRBJ2-2|TRBV7-9
TGTGCCAGCAGCCCCCCAGACAGGGGGCACACCGGGGAGCTGTTTTTT
CASSPPDRGHTGELFF
>.|TRBD1|TRBJ1-2|TRBV30
TGTGCCTGGAACACAGGGGGAAGGGATGGCTACACCTTC
CAWNTGGRDGYTF
>.|.|TRBJ1-1|TRBV2
TGTGCCAGCAGGGACAGAGAGAACACTGAAGCTTTCTTT
CASRDRENTEAFF
>.|TRBD1|TRBJ1-3|TRBV5-6
TGTGCCAGCAGCTTGTACAGACAGGGGGCCTCTGGAAACACCATATATTTT
CASSLYRQGASGNTIYF
>.|TRBD2|TRBJ2-3|TRBV5-4
TGTGCCAGCAGCTCTAGCGGGGTGCAGGCGCAGTATTTT
CASSSSGVQAQYF
>.|.|TRBJ2-3|TRBV28
TGTGCCAGCAGCCCAAGGACTACAGATACGCAGTATTTT
CASSPRTTDTQYF
>once|.|TRBJ2-1|TRBV11-2
TGTGCCAGCAGCTTAATATGGGGGAGGTTTGAGCAGTTCTTC
CASSLIWGRFEQFF
>.|TRBD1|TRBJ1-2|TRBV5-6
TGTGCCAGCAGCCTACAGGGGGTCTATGGCTACACCTTC
CASSLQGVYGYTF
>.|TRBD2|TRBJ2-3|TRBV6-5
TGTGCCAGCAGTTCTAGCGGGGGGGCCGGAGATACGCAGTATTTT
CASSSSGGAGDTQYF
>.|TRBD2|TRBJ2-3|TRBV5-1
TGCGCCAGCAGCAAGCGGGGGAGCACAGATACGCAGTATTTT
CASSKRGSTDTQYF
>.|TRBD1|TRBJ1-2|TRBV7-2
TGTGCCAGGACCGGGACAGGGAACTATGGCTACACCTTC
CARTGTGNYGYTF
>.|.|TRBJ1-1|TRBV5-4
TGTGCCAGCAGCTTGATGGGCACGCCAGCTTTCTTT
CASSLMGTPAFF
>.|.|TRBJ2-2|TRBV11-2
TGTGCCAGCAGCCCCACCCAAGGACTACACACCGGGGAGCTGTTTTTT
CASSPTQGLHTGELFF
>.|.|TRBJ2-1|TRBV19
TGTGCCAGTAGTATATCATACAATGAGCAGTTCTTC
CASSISYNEQFF